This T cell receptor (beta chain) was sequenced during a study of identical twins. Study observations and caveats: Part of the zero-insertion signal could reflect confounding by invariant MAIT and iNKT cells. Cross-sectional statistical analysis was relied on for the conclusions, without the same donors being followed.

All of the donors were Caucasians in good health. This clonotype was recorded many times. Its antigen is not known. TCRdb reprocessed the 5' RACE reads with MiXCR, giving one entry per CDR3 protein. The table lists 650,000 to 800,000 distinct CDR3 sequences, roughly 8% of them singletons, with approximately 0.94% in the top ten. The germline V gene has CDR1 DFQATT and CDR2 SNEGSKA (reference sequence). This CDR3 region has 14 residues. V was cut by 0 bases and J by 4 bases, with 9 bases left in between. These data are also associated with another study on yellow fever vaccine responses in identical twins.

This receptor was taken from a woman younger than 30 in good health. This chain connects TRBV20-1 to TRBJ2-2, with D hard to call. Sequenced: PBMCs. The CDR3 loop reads CSAREGSGTGELFF. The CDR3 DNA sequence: TGCAGTGCTAGAGAAGGGTCTGGCACCGGGGAGCTGTTTTTT.